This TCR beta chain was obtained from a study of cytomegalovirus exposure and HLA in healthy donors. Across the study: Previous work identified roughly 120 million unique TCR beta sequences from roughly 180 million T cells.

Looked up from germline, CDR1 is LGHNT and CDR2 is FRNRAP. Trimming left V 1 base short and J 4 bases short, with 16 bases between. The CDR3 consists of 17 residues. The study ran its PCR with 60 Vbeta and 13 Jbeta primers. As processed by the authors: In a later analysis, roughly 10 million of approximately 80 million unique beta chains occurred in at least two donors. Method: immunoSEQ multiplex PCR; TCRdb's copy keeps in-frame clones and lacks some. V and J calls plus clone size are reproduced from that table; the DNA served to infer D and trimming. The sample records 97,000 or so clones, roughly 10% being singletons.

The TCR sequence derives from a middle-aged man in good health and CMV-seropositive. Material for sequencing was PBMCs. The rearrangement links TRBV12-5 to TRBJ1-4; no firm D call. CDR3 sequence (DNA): TGTGCTAGTGGTTTGGACCCAAATCGAGCCCTTAATGAAAAACTGTTTTTT. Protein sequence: CASGLDPNRALNEKLFF.